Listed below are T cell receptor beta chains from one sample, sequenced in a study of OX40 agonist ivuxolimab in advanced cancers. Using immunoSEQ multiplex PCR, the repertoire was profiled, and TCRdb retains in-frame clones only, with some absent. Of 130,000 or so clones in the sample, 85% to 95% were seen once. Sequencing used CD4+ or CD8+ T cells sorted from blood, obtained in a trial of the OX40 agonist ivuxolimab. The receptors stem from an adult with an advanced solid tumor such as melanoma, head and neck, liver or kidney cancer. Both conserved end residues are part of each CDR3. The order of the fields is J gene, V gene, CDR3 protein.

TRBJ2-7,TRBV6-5,CASSYSTWDSYEQYF
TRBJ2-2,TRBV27,CASTWGPAVTGELFF
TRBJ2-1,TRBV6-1,CASSSSNEQFF
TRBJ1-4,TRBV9,CASSPLTGQAMEKLFF
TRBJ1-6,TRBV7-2,CASSFMEPLHF
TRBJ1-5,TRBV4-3,CASSQDAGHSNQPQHF
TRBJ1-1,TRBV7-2,CASSLGQIAFF
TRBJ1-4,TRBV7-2,CASSFPNTVFSTNEKLFF
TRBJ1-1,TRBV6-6,CASSYHRTATEAFF
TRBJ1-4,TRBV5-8,CASSLADGGFNEKLFF
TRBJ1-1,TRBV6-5,CASSSQKNTEAFF
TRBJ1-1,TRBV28,CASGPRSTEAFF